This TCR beta chain is from a study of neurological immune-mediated disorders. V shed 6 bases and J 6 bases; nucleotides not matched to a gene: 4. The CDR3 consists of 13 residues. Germline CDR1 and CDR2: KGHSH and LQKENI. TCRdb used MiXCR to reprocess the 5' RACE reads, holding one entry per CDR3 protein. In the table there are roughly 18,000 distinct CDR3 sequences, around 28% of which are singletons. This rearrangement joins TRBV18 to TRBJ1-5, with 8 positions matching TRBD1. The receptor comes from a man in his forties or fifties with HTLV-1-associated myelopathy (HAM/TSP). Source material: PBMCs. CDR3 loop: CASSQGASQPQHF. As DNA, the CDR3 is TGTGCCAGCTCGCAGGGGGCGAGTCAGCCCCAGCATTTT.